Presented here are 21 T cell receptor beta chains from one specimen sequenced in a study of CD8 T cells in Susac syndrome. An amount of RNA that ranged from roughly 0.45 to 1 ug was reverse transcribed with random hexamers. MiXCR, run by TCRdb on the immunoSEQ multiplex PCR reads, gives a single entry per CDR3 protein. Among some 52,000 distinct CDR3 sequences listed, around 93% were seen once. The specimen was CD8+ T cells from PBMCs. All receptors derive from a human donor with multiple sclerosis.

The sample holds one count of this clonotype. The rearrangement joins TRBV28 to TRBJ1-5, with TRBD1 as a possible D gene (5 bases). CDR1 MDHEN and CDR2 SYDVKM come from the germline V gene. V lost 1 base to trimming and J lost 6 bases, with 13 bases between them. The CDR3 consists of 15 residues. CDR3 nucleotide sequence: TGTGCCAGCAGTTTATTTCGGGGGGAGGGTCAGCCCCAGCATTTT. Amino acid sequence: CASSLFRGEGQPQHF.

This clonotype was picked up one time. The chain has TRBV7-3 and TRBJ1-1, with a possible D match to TRBD1 (5 bases). V was pared by 5 bases and J by 1 base, with 14 bases between. Germline values: CDR1 SGHTA, CDR2 FQGTGA. The CDR3 length is 15 residues. The CDR3 coding sequence is TGTGCCAGCAGCACCTTGGGACCCCCGAACACTGAAGCTTTCTTT. This codes for CASSTLGPPNTEAFF.

J is TRBJ1-2 and V is TRBV27; no reliable D call. Germline CDR1 is MNHEY and CDR2 is SMNVEV (reference sequence). Deletions cut 4 bases from V and 2 bases from J, with 11 bases between. The CDR3 loop spans 14 amino acids. CDR3 protein: CASSSGGRNYGYTF. The CDR3 DNA reads as TGTGCCAGCAGTTCGGGAGGGCGAAACTATGGCTACACCTTC.

In its sample, this clonotype was seen once. J is TRBJ2-3 and V is TRBV20-1; 11 bases agree with TRBD2. The germline V gene has CDR1 DFQATT and CDR2 SNEGSKA (reference sequence). Trimming took 3 bases from V and 4 from J; bases not matched to a gene: 12. This CDR3 has 17 residues. The CDR3 loop reads CSASSLAGGIEADTQYF. The CDR3 DNA reads as TGCAGTGCTAGTTCGCTAGCGGGGGGTATCGAAGCAGATACGCAGTATTTT.

V gene TRBV15 combines with J gene TRBJ2-5; TRBD2 matches at 8 bases. The V and J ends lost 4 bases and 1 base, in that order; junction bases with no gene match: 2. The CDR3 runs 14 residues. The germline V gene has CDR1 LNHNV and CDR2 YYDKDF (reference sequence). DNA for the CDR3: TGTGCCACCAGCATTACTAGCGGCCAAGAGACCCAGTACTTC. Protein: CATSITSGQETQYF.

The chain carries TRBV20-1 and TRBJ2-1; D possibly corresponds to TRBD2 (6 bases). In germline, CDR1 is DFQATT, CDR2 SNEGSKA (reference sequence). The CDR3 extends over 14 amino acids. The CDR3 spells CRGESRGPYNEQFF. CDR3 bases: TGCCGCGGGGAGTCGAGGGGCCCTTACAATGAGCAGTTCTTC.

This chain connects TRBV2 to TRBJ2-2; D call uncertain. There are 15 residues in the CDR3. The V gene lost 6 bases and the J gene lost 2 bases, with 13 bases spanning the gap. Germline V CDR1 and CDR2: SNHLY, FYNNEI. The DNA of the CDR3 is TGTGCCAGCAGCCCACAGCCCCCAAACACCGGGGAGCTGTTTTTT. Translation gives CASSPQPPNTGELFF.

The rearrangement links TRBV5-4 to TRBJ2-6, with D tentatively TRBD1 or TRBD2 (6 bases each). The V end was cut by 3 bases, the J end by 2 bases, with 15 bases between. Per germline, CDR1 SGHNT and CDR2 YYREEE (reference sequence). This CDR3 is 17 amino acids long. In DNA, the CDR3 is TGTGCCAGCAGCTGGGGATTTAGGGGGGCTGGGGCCAACGTCCTGACTTTC. Protein: CASSWGFRGAGANVLTF.

V gene TRBV7-9 combines with J gene TRBJ2-7, with D perhaps given as TRBD1 or TRBD2 (5 bases each). V lost 3 bases to trimming and J lost 2 bases, with 11 bases between them. There are 14 residues in the CDR3. The germline V gene has CDR1 SEHNR and CDR2 FQNEAQ (reference sequence). CDR3 residues: CASSFRDGTYEQYF. The CDR3 DNA sequence: TGTGCCAGCAGCTTCCGGGACGGAACCTACGAGCAGTACTTC.

This chain uses TRBV20-1 with TRBJ1-5, with D hard to call. CDR1 and CDR2 from the germline V gene are DFQATT and SNEGSKA (reference sequence). V was clipped by 2 bases and J by 0 bases, with 8 bases between them. CDR3 length: 14 amino acids. DNA for the CDR3: TGCAGTGCTAGACGGGCGTATAGCAATCAGCCCCAGCATTTT. Translating gives CSARRAYSNQPQHF.

The rearrangement joins TRBV4-3 to TRBJ1-2; 7 bases match TRBD1. V lost 1 base, J lost 0 bases, and 5 bases stayed unmatched. The germline gives CDR1 LGHNA, CDR2 YSLEER. The CDR3 has 16 residues. The CDR3 sequence: CASSQGDSLANYGYTF. Here the CDR3 DNA reads TGCGCCAGCAGCCAAGGGGACAGCCTAGCTAACTATGGCTACACCTTC.

The V and J genes are TRBV10-3 and TRBJ2-3; the match to TRBD2 covers 15 bases. Looked up from germline, CDR1 is ENHRY and CDR2 is SYGVKD. The CDR3 covers 20 residues. V dropped 4 bases and J dropped 5; count of bases not matched to a gene: 16. The CDR3 DNA is TGTGCCATCAGTGCCGTACCGGGACTAGCGGGGGGCCCCCTGCGAGATACGCAGTATTTT. Its protein product is CAISAVPGLAGGPLRDTQYF.

The rearrangement links TRBV29-1 to TRBJ1-2; D is possibly TRBD1 (5 bases). This CDR3 comprises 15 residues. Germline V gene sequence: CDR1 SQVTM, CDR2 ANQGSEA. Trimming left V 2 bases short and J 6 bases short, with 19 bases between. The CDR3 DNA follows: TGCAGCGTTGAAAAAGGGGAAGGTAATGTTGATGGCTACACCTTC. The encoded protein is CSVEKGEGNVDGYTF. The variable domain in full, completed from reference TRBV29-1 and TRBJ1-2, reads SAVISQKPSRDICQRGTSLTIQCQVDSQVTMMFWYRQQPGQSLTLIATANQGSEATYESGFVIDKFPISRPNLTFSTLTVSNMSPEDSSIYLCSVEKGEGNVDGYTFGSGTRLTVV.

The chain employs TRBV7-9 and TRBJ2-1; D might be TRBD2 (6 bases). V lost 2 bases and J lost 7, with 21 bases in between. Germline V gene lookup returns CDR1 SEHNR and CDR2 FQNEAQ (reference sequence). The CDR3 runs to 17 residues. The CDR3 reads CASSLRGRRLEGNEQFF. In DNA form, the CDR3 reads TGTGCCAGCAGCTTAAGAGGTCGCAGACTAGAGGGAAATGAGCAGTTCTTC.

The V and J genes are TRBV7-9 and TRBJ1-6; 9 bases match TRBD1. Trimming removed 5 bases from V and 9 bases from J; junction bases left unmatched: 8. CDR3 length equals 15 residues. Germline assignment: CDR1 SEHNR and CDR2 FQNEAQ (reference sequence). The CDR3 reads CASSSSRDRASPLHF. The DNA of the CDR3 is TGTGCCAGCAGCAGTAGCCGGGACAGGGCTTCACCCCTCCACTTT.

CDR3 bases: TGTGCCAGCAGCTTGGGGAGGACCGGGGAGCTGTTTTTT. It specifies CASSLGRTGELFF. The rearrangement links TRBV6-5 to TRBJ2-2; D perhaps matches TRBD2 (6 bases). The CDR3 loop spans 13 amino acids. Germline V gene lookup returns CDR1 MNHEY and CDR2 SVGAGI. Trimming removed 6 bases from V and 5 bases from J, with 10 bases in between.

The chain is built from TRBV5-1 and TRBJ1-5; no clear D. Trimming took off 0 bases at V and 5 bases at J, with 12 bases between the two ends. Germline lookup yields CDR1 SGHRS and CDR2 YFSETQ. The CDR3 contains 15 residues. CDR3 nucleotide sequence: TGCGCCAGCAGCTTGGGTCAGGACCCCTATCAGCCCCAGCATTTT. Its translation: CASSLGQDPYQPQHF.

This clonotype appeared once. The chain uses TRBV4-3 and TRBJ2-3; possible D gene TRBD1, 6 bases. The CDR3 runs to 14 residues. V was clipped by 1 base and J by 6 bases, with 11 bases between them. Germline CDR1 is LGHNA and CDR2 is YSLEER. In DNA, the CDR3 is TGCGCCAGCAGCCAAGGGACAGCCCCTGATACGCAGTATTTT. Translated, it gives CASSQGTAPDTQYF.

The chain combines TRBV12-3 or TRBV12-4 with TRBJ1-5; no reliable D call. Trimming removed 5 bases from V and 7 bases from J, with 9 bases in between. This CDR3 region has 12 residues. The CDR3 sequence: CASSTWWQPQHF. CDR3 DNA: TGTGCCAGCAGTACCTGGTGGCAGCCCCAGCATTTT.

The rearrangement joins TRBV12-5 to TRBJ2-1; D unclear. This CDR3 region has 15 residues. V was cut by 7 bases and J by 7 bases, with 20 bases left in between. CDR1 and CDR2 from the germline V gene are LGHNT and FRNRAP. The CDR3 bases are TGTGCTAGTGCCCCGCTGTTCCCCGTGGCTAATGAGCAGTTCTTC. Its protein is CASAPLFPVANEQFF.

This clonotype has only one observation. CDR3 residues: CASSPRTGPYEQYF. CDR3 nucleotides: TGTGCCAGCAGCCCTCGGACAGGGCCTTACGAGCAGTACTTC. The V gene is TRBV7-2, the J gene TRBJ2-7; 8 bases are shared with TRBD1. With 5 bases clipped from V and 4 bases from J, the junction kept 7 bases outside the gene matches. The CDR3 totals 14 residues. From germline, CDR1 is SGHTA and CDR2 FQGNSA.